These T cell receptor beta chains were read from a single sample in a study of blood T cell repertoires in COVID-19. Method: immunoSEQ multiplex PCR; TCRdb's copy keeps in-frame clones and lacks some. This table holds 100,000 to 130,000 clones, around four fifths found once. Sequenced material: peripheral blood. Receptors were obtained from a man aged 65 to 79 with acute or convalescent COVID-19. CDR3s include the opening cysteine and the closing phenylalanine or tryptophan. The D gene is left open where the match is weak.

d_call	v_call	cdr3_length	j_call	cdr3_aa
-	TRBV28	15	TRBJ1-6	CASSSSQGRHSPLHF
TRBD1	TRBV6-2/TRBV6-3	16	TRBJ2-3	CASTPLRDSYTDTQYF
TRBD1	TRBV27	13	TRBJ2-7	CASSPQGQVEQYF
-	TRBV27	14	TRBJ2-3	CASSLDRFTDTQYF
TRBD1	TRBV27	13	TRBJ2-7	CASSRGQYYEQYF
TRBD2	TRBV7-2	15	TRBJ2-7	CASSSAGGLAYEQYF
TRBD1	TRBV9	17	TRBJ1-6	CASSPSDRDDYNSPLHF
-	TRBV2	14	TRBJ1-5	CASSRGNSNQPQHF
TRBD1	TRBV11-1	14	TRBJ1-1	CASSTRATGPEAFF
TRBD2	TRBV6-2/TRBV6-3	15	TRBJ2-1	CASSWLTSGYNEQFF
TRBD2	TRBV29-1	13	TRBJ2-3	CSVAGGPTDTQYF
TRBD1	TRBV7-9	12	TRBJ1-1	CASSLGDRVAFF
TRBD1	TRBV6-6	14	TRBJ1-2	CASSYRGRDYGYTF
TRBD1	TRBV5-6	15	TRBJ1-5	CASSLGQGAVQPQHF
TRBD2	TRBV7-9	17	TRBJ2-1	CASSGRLAGKGYDEQFF
-	TRBV7-6	16	TRBJ1-6	CASSPRGQTDNSPLHF
TRBD1	TRBV18	13	TRBJ1-2	CASSLGQGYGYTF
-	TRBV19	13	TRBJ1-1	CASSEQVNTEAFF
-	TRBV29-1	15	TRBJ2-7	CSVANRLVDPGEQYF
-	TRBV3-1/TRBV3-2	14	TRBJ1-2	CASSPRGGDYGYTF
TRBD2	TRBV7-8	19	TRBJ2-1	CASSLRGLAGEHSYNEQFF
-	TRBV5-4	13	TRBJ1-2	CASSLEAGIGYTF
TRBD2	TRBV11-3	15	TRBJ2-3	CAGSVSSGVGDTQYF
TRBD1	TRBV6-5	13	TRBJ1-2	CASSSPDRPGYTF
TRBD2	TRBV7-9	14	TRBJ2-3	CASSPAGGGDTQYF
TRBD1	TRBV7-3	13	TRBJ1-1	CASSRQGDTEAFF
-	TRBV7-2	12	TRBJ1-4	CASTIGSEKLFF
-	TRBV7-8	14	TRBJ1-5	CASSLGGGEQPQHF
TRBD2	TRBV13	17	TRBJ2-1	CASSLLAGGSLYNEQFF
-	TRBV11-3	13	TRBJ2-5	CASSQDTAETQYF
-	TRBV10-3	13	TRBJ2-3	CAISVRDTDTQYF
TRBD1	TRBV7-9	14	TRBJ1-2	CASSPGTGLWGYTF
-	TRBV7-8	15	TRBJ1-5	CASSLTGTNNQPQHF
-	TRBV5-5	15	TRBJ1-3	CASSLQVLSGNTIYF
-	TRBV2	14	TRBJ1-1	CASRGGRQNTEAFF
TRBD1	TRBV5-6	16	TRBJ2-1	CASSLGDRGTYNEQFF
TRBD1	TRBV19	16	TRBJ2-5	CASSIDRTGGQETQYF
TRBD2	TRBV19	14	TRBJ2-1	CASSMAGGDNEQFF
-	TRBV7-9	12	TRBJ2-2	CASPQGTGELFF
-	TRBV29-1	13	TRBJ1-1	CSVDGGAGSEAFF
TRBD2	TRBV5-1	15	TRBJ2-3	CASSRTSGVTDTQYF
-	TRBV6-2/TRBV6-3	13	TRBJ2-1	CASSYSNYNEQFF
-	TRBV5-1	13	TRBJ1-2	CASSVWTDYGYTF
TRBD1	TRBV6-4	14	TRBJ1-2	CASSASDRAGGYTF
-	TRBV27	15	TRBJ1-1	CASRPPGWSRRGAFF
TRBD2	TRBV3-1/TRBV3-2	16	TRBJ2-7	CASSHIAGGRSYEQYF
TRBD1	TRBV19	13	TRBJ2-7	CASSPDRGNEQYF
-	TRBV5-8	15	TRBJ1-5	CASSLVSTAIQPQHF
TRBD1	TRBV7-3	15	TRBJ2-1	CASSATGGEYNEQFF
-	TRBV10-3	14	TRBJ1-1	CAISESRGGAEAFF
TRBD1	TRBV27	14	TRBJ1-2	CASSSDRDSDGYTF
-	TRBV29-1	13	TRBJ1-3	CSVEVYSGNTIYF
TRBD1	TRBV25-1	13	TRBJ1-2	CASSPPDRDGYTF
TRBD1	TRBV7-2	15	TRBJ1-2	CASSLAQDRGNGYTF
-	TRBV5-8	17	TRBJ1-6	CASSLAPGGSDNSPLHF